Listed below are T cell receptor beta chains from one sample, sequenced in a study of T cell responses to AZD1222 COVID-19 vaccine. Data came from immunoSEQ multiplex PCR; TCRdb stores just in-frame clones and leaves some out. The sample holds approximately 140,000 clones, 90% seen once. Specimen: peripheral blood, collected 28 days after the second AZD1222 dose. The receptors come from an adult who received the AZD1222 COVID-19 vaccine. Each CDR3 is given with its conserved first and last residue. The D gene is left open where the match is weak. Rows give clone size only sometimes, using once, few, many, or a class for an expanded clone.

v_gene	d_gene	abundance	j_gene	CDR3aa	CDR3nt
TRBV6-5	TRBD1	.	TRBJ2-5	CASSYAAGQGGETQYF	TGTGCCAGCAGTTACGCCGCCGGACAGGGCGGAGAGACCCAGTACTTC
TRBV7-2	TRBD2	few	TRBJ2-3	CASSRGGPGTDTQYF	TGTGCCAGCAGCCGGGGGGGCCCGGGCACAGATACGCAGTATTTT
TRBV12-3/TRBV12-4	.	.	TRBJ2-2	CASSGSNTGELFF	TGTGCCAGCTCAGGGTCGAACACCGGGGAGCTGTTTTTT
TRBV7-2	.	.	TRBJ2-7	CASSLTGVPPNEQYF	TGTGCCAGCAGCTTAACGGGAGTCCCCCCCAACGAGCAGTACTTC
TRBV5-5	.	.	TRBJ1-5	CASSLAGNQPQHF	TGTGCCAGCAGCTTGGCAGGTAATCAGCCCCAGCATTTT
TRBV7-2	TRBD1	.	TRBJ1-5	CASSLGVGAGTGGNQPQHF	TGTGCCAGCAGCTTAGGGGTAGGAGCCGGGACAGGGGGCAATCAGCCCCAGCATTTT
TRBV5-5	.	.	TRBJ1-4	CASSLVISGAGNEKLFF	TGTGCCAGCAGCTTGGTTATCTCGGGGGCAGGGAATGAAAAACTGTTTTTT
TRBV18	.	.	TRBJ1-1	CASSLAGTANTEAFF	TGTGCCAGCTCACTAGCCGGGACGGCGAACACTGAAGCTTTCTTT
TRBV9	.	.	TRBJ1-2	CASSVELELLYGYTF	TGTGCCAGCAGCGTAGAGCTAGAGCTCCTTTATGGCTACACCTTC
TRBV2	TRBD1	.	TRBJ2-1	CASSEMGQGSYNEQFF	TGTGCCAGCAGTGAGATGGGACAGGGCTCCTACAATGAGCAGTTCTTC
TRBV5-4	TRBD1	.	TRBJ1-3	CASSPGTGYGNTIYF	TGTGCCAGCAGCCCCGGGACAGGGTATGGAAACACCATATATTTT
TRBV2	.	.	TRBJ1-1	CASKTSQGSPEAFF	TGTGCCAGCAAAACTTCTCAGGGTTCGCCTGAAGCTTTCTTT
TRBV5-4	TRBD1	.	TRBJ1-1	CASSEGQGVMNTEAFF	TGTGCCAGCAGCGAGGGACAGGGGGTAATGAACACTGAAGCTTTCTTT
TRBV9	.	.	TRBJ2-3	CASSVGGRTDTQYF	TGTGCCAGCAGCGTAGGTGGCCGCACAGATACGCAGTATTTT
TRBV12-3/TRBV12-4	.	.	TRBJ1-6	CASSFVNSPLHF	TGTGCCAGCAGTTTTGTGAATTCACCCCTCCACTTT
TRBV24-1	TRBD2	.	TRBJ2-3	CATSDFVAGDADTQYF	TGTGCCACCAGTGACTTTGTAGCGGGAGACGCAGATACGCAGTATTTT
TRBV5-6	.	.	TRBJ2-7	CASSAGTVTYEQYF	TGTGCCAGCAGCGCCGGGACGGTGACCTACGAGCAGTACTTC
TRBV2	TRBD1	once	TRBJ1-5	CASSVGEGTGNQPQHF	TGTGCCAGCAGTGTCGGGGAGGGGACAGGGAATCAGCCCCAGCATTTT
TRBV6-2/TRBV6-3	.	.	TRBJ1-2	CASSRRGSLYYGYTF	TGTGCCAGCAGCCGGAGGGGCAGTCTCTACTATGGCTACACCTTC
TRBV29-1	.	.	TRBJ2-1	CSSLPLADAWNEQFF	TGCAGCTCCCTCCCTTTGGCAGACGCCTGGAATGAGCAGTTCTTC
TRBV20-1	.	.	TRBJ1-2	CSARDRYGYTF	TGCAGTGCTAGAGACCGCTATGGCTACACCTTC
TRBV7-2	.	.	TRBJ1-1	CASSLKMGFSHTEAFF	TGTGCCAGCAGCTTAAAGATGGGTTTTTCACACACTGAAGCTTTCTTT
TRBV6-5	TRBD1	.	TRBJ1-5	CASSPKDRGHQPQHF	TGTGCCAGCAGTCCTAAGGACAGGGGGCACCAGCCCCAGCATTTT
TRBV2	.	.	TRBJ2-1	CAGLLSQIQGNEQFF	TGTGCCGGTCTCCTCTCCCAAATACAGGGCAATGAGCAGTTCTTC
TRBV29-1	.	.	TRBJ2-7	CSAMESYEQYF	TGCAGCGCCATGGAATCCTACGAGCAGTACTTC
TRBV18	TRBD1	.	TRBJ1-1	CASSPLDRGAEAFF	TGTGCCAGCTCACCTCTCGACAGGGGCGCTGAAGCTTTCTTT
TRBV7-2	TRBD1	.	TRBJ2-2	CASSPQGAGTGELFF	TGTGCCAGCAGCCCGCAGGGGGCAGGCACCGGGGAGCTGTTTTTT
TRBV6-5	.	.	TRBJ1-4	CASSKTNEKLFF	TGTGCCAGCAGTAAAACTAATGAAAAACTGTTTTTT
TRBV27	TRBD2	.	TRBJ2-5	CASSLRGSAETQYF	TGTGCCAGCAGTTTGCGGGGGTCTGCAGAGACCCAGTACTTC
TRBV9	.	.	TRBJ2-7	CASSASWAGVYEQYF	TGTGCCAGCAGCGCCTCGTGGGCAGGGGTCTACGAGCAGTACTTC
TRBV7-2	.	few	TRBJ1-5	CASSLDGNQPQHF	TGTGCCAGCAGCTTAGACGGGAATCAGCCCCAGCATTTT
TRBV6-6	.	.	TRBJ2-7	CASSYSDTYEQYF	TGTGCCAGCAGTTACTCCGACACCTACGAGCAGTACTTC
TRBV15	.	.	TRBJ2-2	CATSMRDPGELFF	TGTGCCACCAGCATGAGGGACCCCGGGGAGCTGTTTTTT
TRBV5-1	TRBD2	.	TRBJ2-1	CASSSGLAGGSSYNEQFF	TGCGCCAGCAGCTCGGGACTAGCGGGGGGAAGCTCCTACAATGAGCAGTTCTTC
TRBV5-6	.	.	TRBJ1-3	CASSKTEGSSIYF	TGTGCCAGCAGCAAGACGGAAGGAAGCTCCATATATTTT
TRBV7-9	.	.	TRBJ2-2	CASSLGTGELFF	TGTGCCAGCAGCTTGGGGACGGGGGAGCTGTTTTTT
TRBV19	TRBD1	.	TRBJ2-3	CATTSSGTGTDTQYF	TGTGCCACCACATCCTCCGGGACAGGCACAGATACGCAGTATTTT
TRBV5-5	.	.	TRBJ1-2	CASSVGGSGANYGYTF	TGTGCCAGCAGCGTGGGGGGATCGGGAGCTAACTATGGCTACACCTTC
TRBV5-4	TRBD2	once	TRBJ2-1	CASSPVGGGYNEQFF	TGTGCCAGCAGCCCCGTCGGCGGGGGCTACAATGAGCAGTTCTTC
TRBV7-6	.	few	TRBJ2-3	CASSLGNPDTQYF	TGTGCCAGCAGCTTAGGGAATCCAGATACGCAGTATTTT